This entry is about one T cell receptor beta chain. Generated by immunoSEQ multiplex PCR, the TCRdb table keeps only in-frame clones and is missing some. The table includes around 80,000 clones, under 95% detected once. V was pared by 0 bases and J by 5 bases, with 1 base of the junction left unmatched. CDR1 is SGHTS and CDR2 is YDEGEE in the germline V gene. This CDR3 comprises 14 residues. The data originate from a study of T cell responses to AZD1222 COVID-19 vaccine. Second-dose schedules of about 4 or about 12 weeks were combined. This chain links TRBV5-8 with TRBJ1-5; 8 bases are a match to TRBD1. This receptor was obtained from an adult who received the AZD1222 COVID-19 vaccine. The sample here was peripheral blood, taken 28 days after the second AZD1222 dose. CDR3 loop: CASSLDRGYQPQHF. In DNA, the CDR3 is TGTGCCAGCAGCTTGGACAGGGGGTATCAGCCCCAGCATTTT.